This record concerns one T cell receptor beta chain sequence. Its antigen remains unidentified. Base qualities are not at hand, and no much larger clone is one base apart. What the treatment or condition label conveys for this sample: around 19 received Ad26.COV2.S at low or high dose, single or two shots; five or six received placebo; per-sample allocation not given. For vaccine and placebo recipients, repertoires were sequenced using samples collected on day 63 after the first injection. In Cohort 1b, 20 to 25 adults aged 18-55 years were enrolled at a single site in Boston, USA, between 29 July and 7 August 2020. As a vaccine, Ad26.COV2.S was a replication-incompetent adenovirus type 26 vector that expressed a prefusion-stabilized SARS-CoV-2 spike protein derived from the original Wuhan strain. V has 0 bases trimmed and J has 4 bases trimmed; junction bases matching no gene number 4. The germline V gene supplies CDR1 SGHDT and CDR2 YYEEEE. From its cysteine to its phenylalanine, the CDR3 spans 16 amino acids. The DNA shown is the 48-base CDR3, in frame from base 1.

The immunoSEQ Assay was the method used to sequence TCRbeta CDR3 regions. After extraction, genomic DNA underwent amplification by bias-controlled multiplex PCR, followed by high-throughput sequencing. As for the original processing: Collapsing and filtering of sequences were performed to quantify the absolute abundance of each unique TCRbeta CDR3 region. Usable DNA was measured by amplifying reference genes present in all nucleated cells, and TCRbeta template counts were normalized to that usable DNA to estimate T cell fraction. Repertoire TCRs were annotated as SARS-CoV-2-specific by exact matching of V gene, CDR3 amino acid sequence and J gene to a known reactive TCR set. The reference SARS-CoV-2 TCR set was derived from MIRA and filtered for enrichment in COVID-19-positive ImmuneCODE repertoires, a step that removed public or cross-reactive TCRs. Using the MIRA antigens, annotated TCRs were further analysed by specific ORF or by position within an ORF. Depth was the summed frequency of annotated unique rearrangements, while breadth was defined as annotated unique rearrangements over total unique productive rearrangements. Two-sided Wilcoxon rank-sum tests were applied when comparing TCR breadth between groups. The clones in this table, taken by TCRdb from immuneACCESS, are in-frame only. Not every clone is retained; where verified, under half of the shortfall comes from an unresolved V gene, and the cause of the rest is unknown. Clonal size and the V and J genes are those of that table, whereas D and trimming came from the DNA. For this sample the table gives over 200,000 clones, of which 85% to 90% were detected only once. The ten largest make up about 10% of the sample.

The record originates from a study of Ad26.COV2.S vaccination and SARS-CoV-2 variants (dated by TCRdb to the early 2020s). Context from the whole study: Donors in the vaccine arm were drawn from COV1001, a multicentre, randomized, double-blind, placebo-controlled phase I-IIa trial testing Ad26.COV2.S in healthy adults. The TCR-sequenced set comprised about 32 samples: some 20 Ad26.COV2.S vaccine recipients, 5 placebo recipients and 8 SARS-CoV-2 convalescent individuals. TCRbeta repertoire sequencing was used to assess the specificity and breadth of SARS-CoV-2-reactive T cell receptors after Ad26.COV2.S vaccination. Ad26.COV2.S was given intramuscularly at 5x10^10 or 1x10^11 viral particles, as a single shot or as two shots 56 days apart. Participants in the trial were split at random into five groups of five each, receiving low-dose or high-dose Ad26.COV2.S once or twice, or else placebo on both occasions. Blinding of investigators to trial group allocation was maintained during experiments and outcome assessment. Study-level results and caveats: After vaccination, substantial breadth of spike-specific CD8+ and CD4+ T cell responses was reported. Compared with placebo recipients, Ad26.COV2.S recipients showed higher spike-specific TCR breadth (P = 0.0014). According to the authors, total T cell responses may have been underestimated by the TCR breadth and depth analyses. Vaccine and placebo recipients had similar non-spike TCR breadth, a finding consistent with the vaccine containing only spike. The study was not powered for comparison of responses between vaccine doses or regimens.

The sample was peripheral blood, taken in a trial of Ad26.COV2.S vaccine versus placebo. The clonotype originates from a person between 18 and 65 years old who received the Ad26.COV2.S COVID-19 vaccine or a placebo. The V and J segments used are TRBV5-6 and TRBJ2-1; 10 nucleotides in the junction match TRBD2. The CDR3 region has the sequence CASSLVASGSYNEQFF. The DNA sequence is TGTGCCAGCAGCTTGGTGGCTAGCGGGAGTTACAATGAGCAGTTCTTC. Reference TRBV5-6 and TRBJ2-1 genes cover what lies past the CDR3, so the full variable domain is DAGVTQSPTHLIKTRGQQVTLRCSPKSGHDTVSWYQQALGQGPQFIFQYYEEEERQRGNFPDRFSGHQFPNYSSELNVNALLLGDSALYLCASSLVASGSYNEQFFGPGTRLTVL.